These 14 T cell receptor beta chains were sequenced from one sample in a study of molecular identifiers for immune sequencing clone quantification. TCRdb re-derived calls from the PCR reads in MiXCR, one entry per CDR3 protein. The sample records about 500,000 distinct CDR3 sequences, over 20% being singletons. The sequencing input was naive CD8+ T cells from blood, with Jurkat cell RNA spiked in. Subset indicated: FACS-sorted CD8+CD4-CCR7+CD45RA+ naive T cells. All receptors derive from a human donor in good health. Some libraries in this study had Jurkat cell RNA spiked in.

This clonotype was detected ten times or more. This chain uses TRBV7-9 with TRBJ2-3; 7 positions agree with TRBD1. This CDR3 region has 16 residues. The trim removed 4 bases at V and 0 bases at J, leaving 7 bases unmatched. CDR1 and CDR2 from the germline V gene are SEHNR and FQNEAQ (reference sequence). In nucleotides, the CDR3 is TGTGCCAGCAGCTCCGGCGACAGGGTTAGCACAGATACGCAGTATTTT. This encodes CASSSGDRVSTDTQYF. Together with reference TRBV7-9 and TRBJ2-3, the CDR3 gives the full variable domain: DTGVSQNPRHKITKRGQNVTFRCDPISEHNRLYWYRQTLGQGPEFLTYFQNEAQLEKSRLLSDRFSAERPKGSFSTLEIQRTEQGDSAMYLCASSSGDRVSTDTQYFGPGTRLTVL.

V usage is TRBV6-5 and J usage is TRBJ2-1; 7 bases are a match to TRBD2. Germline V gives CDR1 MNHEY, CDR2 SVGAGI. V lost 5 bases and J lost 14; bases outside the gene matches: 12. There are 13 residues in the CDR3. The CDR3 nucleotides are TGTGCCAGCAGTCACCACCCGGCGGGGGAGAAGTTCTTC. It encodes CASSHHPAGEKFF.

CDR3 in amino acids: CASSSTSGGTTDTQYF. CDR3 DNA: TGTGCCAGCAGCTCAACTAGCGGGGGAACCACAGATACGCAGTATTTT. The rearrangement uses TRBV11-2 and TRBJ2-3; 11 nucleotides match TRBD2. Germline V gene lookup returns CDR1 SGHAT and CDR2 FQNNGV. V shed 4 bases, J shed 2 bases, and the junction held 5 bases outside the gene matches. This CDR3 region has 16 residues.

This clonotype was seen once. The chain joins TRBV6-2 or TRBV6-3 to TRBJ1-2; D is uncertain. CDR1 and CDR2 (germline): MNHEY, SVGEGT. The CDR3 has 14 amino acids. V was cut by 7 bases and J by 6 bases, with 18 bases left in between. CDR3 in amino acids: CASTNHMGYNGYTF. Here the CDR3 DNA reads TGTGCCAGCACCAACCATATGGGTTACAATGGCTACACCTTC.

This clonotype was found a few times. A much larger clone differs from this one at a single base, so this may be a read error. The CDR3 here is CAWSVTGSTDMQYF. In DNA form, the CDR3 reads TGTGCCTGGAGTGTCACGGGATCCACAGATATGCAGTATTTT. J is TRBJ2-3 and V is TRBV30, with D perhaps matching TRBD2 (5 bases). Germline V gives CDR1 GTSNPN, CDR2 SVGIG (reference sequence). The CDR3 contains 14 residues.

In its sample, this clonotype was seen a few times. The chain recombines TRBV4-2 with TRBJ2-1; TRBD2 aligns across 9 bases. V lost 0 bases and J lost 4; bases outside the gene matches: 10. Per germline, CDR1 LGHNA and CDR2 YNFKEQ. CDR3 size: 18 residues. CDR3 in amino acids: CASSQDPTSSGTYNEQFF. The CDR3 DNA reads TGTGCCAGCAGCCAAGATCCCACCTCTAGCGGGACGTACAATGAGCAGTTCTTC.

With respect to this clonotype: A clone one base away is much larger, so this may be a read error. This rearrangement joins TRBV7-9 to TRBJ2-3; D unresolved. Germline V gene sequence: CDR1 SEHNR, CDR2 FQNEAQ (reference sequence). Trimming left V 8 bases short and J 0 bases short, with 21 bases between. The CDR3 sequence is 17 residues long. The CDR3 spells CASGPSHGMASTDTQYF. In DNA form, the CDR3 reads TGTGCCAGCGGCCCCTCCCATGGGATGGCTAGCACAGATACGCAGTATTTT.

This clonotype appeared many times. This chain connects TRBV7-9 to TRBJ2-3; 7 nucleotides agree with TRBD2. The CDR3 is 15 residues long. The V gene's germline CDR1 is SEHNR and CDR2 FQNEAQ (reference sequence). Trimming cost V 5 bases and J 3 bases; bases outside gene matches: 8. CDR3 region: CASSPLFGGTDTQYF. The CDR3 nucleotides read TGTGCCAGCAGCCCCCTCTTCGGGGGGACAGATACGCAGTATTTT.

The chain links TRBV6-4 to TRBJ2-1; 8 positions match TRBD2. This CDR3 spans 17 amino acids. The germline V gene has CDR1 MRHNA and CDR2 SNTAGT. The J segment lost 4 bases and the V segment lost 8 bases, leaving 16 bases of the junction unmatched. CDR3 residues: CASRGRAGELLYNEQFF. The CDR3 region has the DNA TGTGCCAGCCGGGGAAGAGCGGGGGAACTCCTTTACAATGAGCAGTTCTTC.

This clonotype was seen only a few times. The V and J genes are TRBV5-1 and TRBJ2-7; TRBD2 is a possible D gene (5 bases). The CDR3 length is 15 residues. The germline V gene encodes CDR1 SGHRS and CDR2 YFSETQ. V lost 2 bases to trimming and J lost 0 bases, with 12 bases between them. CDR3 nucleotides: TGCGCCAGCAGCTTAGCCGGGATTCCCTCCTACGAGCAGTACTTC. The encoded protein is CASSLAGIPSYEQYF. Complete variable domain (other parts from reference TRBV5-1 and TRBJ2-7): KAGVTQTPRYLIKTRGQQVTLSCSPISGHRSVSWYQQTPGQGLQFLFEYFSETQRNKGNFPGRFSGRQFSNSRSEMNVSTLELGDSALYLCASSLAGIPSYEQYFGPGTRLTVT.

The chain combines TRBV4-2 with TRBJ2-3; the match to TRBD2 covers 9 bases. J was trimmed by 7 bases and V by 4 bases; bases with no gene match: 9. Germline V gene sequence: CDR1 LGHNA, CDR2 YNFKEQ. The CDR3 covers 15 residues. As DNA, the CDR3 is TGTGCCAGCAGCCCCTGGTTTAGCGGGGGTTATACGCAGTATTTT. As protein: CASSPWFSGGYTQYF.

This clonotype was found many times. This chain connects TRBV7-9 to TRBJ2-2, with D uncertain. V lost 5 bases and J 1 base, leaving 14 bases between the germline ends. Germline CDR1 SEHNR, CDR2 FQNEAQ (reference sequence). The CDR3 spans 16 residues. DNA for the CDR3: TGTGCCAGCAGCCCTCCGGCACACTTGAACACCGGGGAGCTGTTTTTT. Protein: CASSPPAHLNTGELFF. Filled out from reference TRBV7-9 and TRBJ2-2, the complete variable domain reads DTGVSQNPRHKITKRGQNVTFRCDPISEHNRLYWYRQTLGQGPEFLTYFQNEAQLEKSRLLSDRFSAERPKGSFSTLEIQRTEQGDSAMYLCASSPPAHLNTGELFFGEGSRLTVL.

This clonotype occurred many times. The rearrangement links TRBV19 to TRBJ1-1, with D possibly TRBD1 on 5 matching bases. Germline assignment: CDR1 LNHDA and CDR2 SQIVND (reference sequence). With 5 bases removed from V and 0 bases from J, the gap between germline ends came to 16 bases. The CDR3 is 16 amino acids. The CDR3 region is CASSPYHGRVNTEAFF. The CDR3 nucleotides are TGTGCCAGTAGTCCCTACCACGGCAGGGTGAACACTGAAGCTTTCTTT.

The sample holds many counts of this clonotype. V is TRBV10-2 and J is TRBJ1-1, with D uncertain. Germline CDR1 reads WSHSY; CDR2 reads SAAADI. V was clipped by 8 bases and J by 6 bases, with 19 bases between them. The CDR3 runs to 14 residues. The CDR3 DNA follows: TGCGCCAGCGCAGACGACGGTGGGTCTTCTGAAGCTTTCTTT. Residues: CASADDGGSSEAFF.